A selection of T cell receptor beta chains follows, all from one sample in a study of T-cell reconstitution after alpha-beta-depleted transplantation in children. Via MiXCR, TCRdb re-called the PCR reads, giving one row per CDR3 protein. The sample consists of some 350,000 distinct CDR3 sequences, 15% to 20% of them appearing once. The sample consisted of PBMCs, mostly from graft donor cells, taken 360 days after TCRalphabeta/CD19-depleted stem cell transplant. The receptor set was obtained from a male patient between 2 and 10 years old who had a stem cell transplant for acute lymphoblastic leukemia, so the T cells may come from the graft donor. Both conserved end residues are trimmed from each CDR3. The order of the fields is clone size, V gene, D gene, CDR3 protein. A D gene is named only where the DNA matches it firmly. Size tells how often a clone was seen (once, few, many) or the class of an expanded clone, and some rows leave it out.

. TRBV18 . ASSPGRISYEQY
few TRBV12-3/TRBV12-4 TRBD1 ASSLMRQGYNEQF
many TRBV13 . ASSFWITDTQY
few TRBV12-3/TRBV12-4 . ASRPSGEIAKNIQY
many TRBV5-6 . ASSLRPRGSYEQY
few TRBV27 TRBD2 ASSSGGLAFQLYPYNEQF
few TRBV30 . AWSVLYKTQY
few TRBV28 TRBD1 ASTVGTGIYEQY
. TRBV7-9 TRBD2 ASSFAASGDYNEQF
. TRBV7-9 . ASSARVTSGEQF
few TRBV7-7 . ASSLASSPETQY
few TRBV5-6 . ASSSRDSQF
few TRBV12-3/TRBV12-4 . ASSPTYEQY
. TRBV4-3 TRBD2 ASSSRAAGEPIYNEQF
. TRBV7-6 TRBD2 ASSFLEAGGRTGELF
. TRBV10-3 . AIRGDTEAF
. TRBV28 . ASSLYGRAEQPQH
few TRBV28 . ASRPSLRPTNNEQF
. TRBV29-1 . SVGGRGEAYEQY
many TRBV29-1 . SVDANTGELF
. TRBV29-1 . SVAPQGNTEAF
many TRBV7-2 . ASSSPLGTQY
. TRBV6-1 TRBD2 ASVRTSGISFPHEQY
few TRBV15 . ATSSKEDSYNEQF
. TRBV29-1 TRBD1 SAGRDSLQETQY
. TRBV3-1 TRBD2 ASSQGLAPSYEQY
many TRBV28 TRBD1 ASGGGRRVGQPQH
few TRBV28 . ASSTFGRPYEQY
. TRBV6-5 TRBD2 ASSYARLGLVSTDTQY
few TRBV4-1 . ASSQEATVPSGTQY
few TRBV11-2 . ASSQPGNRADTQY
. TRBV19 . ASSIRGPGANVLT
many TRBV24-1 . ATSDFGRNYGYT
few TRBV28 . ASSVYGQETQY
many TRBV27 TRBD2 ASRSPGLAGPGNEQF
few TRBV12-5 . ASGQQGGGIAF
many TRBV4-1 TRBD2 ASSSFFGTSGNRYSYNEQF
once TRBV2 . ASGRDPKNIQY
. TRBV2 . ASSELQRGHRGEF
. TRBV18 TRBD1 ASSSRTGTLNTEAF
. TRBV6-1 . ASSPPLRVANTGELF
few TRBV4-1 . ASSQVLVSPLH
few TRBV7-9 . ASSIGFSSYNEQF
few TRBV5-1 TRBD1 ASSFALSDRGLAKNIQY
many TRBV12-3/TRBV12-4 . ASSFFLEGANTGELF
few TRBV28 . ASPPRRQPSTDTQY
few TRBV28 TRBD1 ASSPFRDRSNTGELF
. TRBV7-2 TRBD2 ASSSSDPSGGQF
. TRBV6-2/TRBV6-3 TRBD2 ASSPPTSGRKNIQY
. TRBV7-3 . ASSLWAFGANVLT
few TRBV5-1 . ASSFRQSYEQY
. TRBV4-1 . ASSQLPLGASRTGELF
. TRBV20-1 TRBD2 SAGVDSLGSYEQY